This T cell receptor (beta chain) was sequenced for a study of T cell clones after liver transplantation. Study-level background: Apart from a few HCV-positive recipients, transplants were for non-autoimmune, non-viral reasons. Without induction therapy, subjects received standard immunosuppression until 12-24 months post-transplant. Patients counted as tolerant after at least one year off all immunosuppression, enzymes not exceeding twice normal.

Study outcomes and limitations: Low donor cell numbers restricted donor-reactive repertoire measurement in a couple of subjects.

Libraries were prepared by immunoSEQ multiplex PCR; TCRdb keeps only in-frame clonotypes and omits some of them. The sample holds about 16,000 clones, about 84% seen once. This clone was counted a few times. The antigen is undetermined. CDR3 length: 11 amino acids. V lost 1 base and J lost 7, with 4 bases in between. Germline CDR1 and CDR2: SNHLY and FYNNEI. The source of this sequence is a human patient who received a liver transplant. Some of the T cells may derive from the graft donor. Source: CD8+ T cells from blood, taken less than 50 months after liver transplant. This rearrangement joins TRBV2 to TRBJ1-2; D is unresolved. The CDR3 nucleotides are TGTGCCAGCAGTGAAGGGTTTGGCTACACCTTC. It codes for CASSEGFGYTF.